The 16 T cell receptor beta chains in this list originate from one sample, sequenced in a study of vaccination effects on CD4 cells after COVID-19. Antigens of these TCRs are unknown. Sequencing followed a ViraFEST assay step that expanded antigen-specific CD4+ T cells with viral peptide pools. Culture lasted around eleven days before CD4+ T cell isolation. Nucleocapsid antibodies stayed negative before and after vaccination, showing no earlier SARS-CoV-2 infection. Profiled with immunoSEQ multiplex PCR; TCRdb holds only in-frame clones, not every one. The sample comprises 67,000 or so clones, roughly 70% of which are singletons, and 4% rests with the top ten. This material consisted of CD4+ T cells from PBMCs cultured with HCoV-OC43 spike peptides, taken before COVID-19 vaccination. The subset here: HCoV-OC43 spike overlapping peptide pool stimulation. These TCRs come from a human donor who received a COVID-19 vaccine.

This clone was detected a few times. The chain is built from TRBV12-3 or TRBV12-4 and TRBJ1-5; tentative D call: TRBD1 (5 bases). The CDR3 contains 13 residues. V shed 4 bases and J shed 8 bases, with 12 bases lying between them. The CDR3 protein is CASSSTVLEPQHF. CDR3 nucleotide sequence: TGTGCCAGCAGTTCGACAGTTCTGGAGCCCCAGCATTTT.

In nucleotides, the CDR3 is TGTGCCAGCAGCTTAGGGCAGACGAACACTGAAGCTTTCTTT. Translated, it gives CASSLGQTNTEAFF. V is TRBV7-3 and J is TRBJ1-1, with D hard to call. V lost 2 bases and J lost 1, with 8 bases in between. CDR3 size: 14 residues. Germline loops: CDR1 SGHTA, CDR2 FQGTGA.

For the CDR3, the DNA is TGCGCCAGCAGCTTGGCGGGGACAGAAGAGACCCAGTACTTC. It translates to CASSLAGTEETQYF. The genes are TRBV5-1 and TRBJ2-5; 7 nucleotides agree with TRBD1. This CDR3 has 14 residues. Trimming removed 0 bases from V and 3 bases from J; junction bases left unmatched: 2. CDR1 and CDR2 (germline): SGHRS, YFSETQ.

The V call is TRBV6-6, the J call TRBJ2-7; perhaps TRBD1 as D (5 bases). From germline, CDR1 is MNHNY and CDR2 SVGAGI (reference sequence). This CDR3 comprises 13 residues. Trimming cost V 0 bases and J 6 bases, with 9 bases left between them. Written as DNA, the CDR3 is TGTGCCAGCAGTTACTCTGACAGCCGCGAGCAGTACGTC. Amino acid sequence: CASSYSDSREQYV.

This clone appeared once. The chain is built from TRBV27 and TRBJ2-1; 12 bases align to TRBD2. The V segment lost 5 bases and the J segment 4 bases; nucleotides outside the gene matches: 18. This CDR3 spans 20 amino acids. Germline CDR1 MNHEY, CDR2 SMNVEV (reference sequence). The CDR3 protein is CASSVSRLAGGPSEYNEQFF. The CDR3 coding sequence is TGTGCCAGCAGTGTCTCCCGGCTAGCGGGGGGGCCAAGCGAATACAATGAGCAGTTCTTC.

This chain connects TRBV18 to TRBJ2-3; possibly TRBD1 for D (5 bases). The germline V gene has CDR1 KGHSH and CDR2 LQKENI. This CDR3 is 16 amino acids long. V was shortened by 2 bases and J by 3 bases, with 15 bases between the two germline ends. The chain's CDR3 is CASSPGFQGITDTQYF. The CDR3, as DNA: TGTGCCAGCTCACCAGGTTTCCAGGGTATTACAGATACGCAGTATTTT.

V usage is TRBV6-5 and J usage is TRBJ2-1, with D uncertain. Germline CDR1 is MNHEY and CDR2 is SVGAGI. Trimming shortened V by 5 bases and J by 5 bases, and 10 bases separated the two germline ends. The CDR3 spans 13 residues. CDR3 in DNA: TGTGCCAGCAGTACACAACCGAACAATGAGCAGTTCTTC. Its translation: CASSTQPNNEQFF.

The DNA for the CDR3 is TGCGCCAGCAGCCAAATCCTCGGACAGGGGAGGACTGAAGCTTTCTTT. Translating gives CASSQILGQGRTEAFF. The chain has TRBV4-3 and TRBJ1-1, with 9 bases lining up with TRBD1. V shed 2 bases and J 5 bases; nucleotides not matched to a gene: 9. CDR3 size: 16 residues. CDR1 LGHNA and CDR2 YSLEER come from the germline V gene.

The genes are TRBV19 and TRBJ2-3; D is perhaps TRBD2 (6 bases). This CDR3 contains 14 residues. CDR1 LNHDA and CDR2 SQIVND come from the germline V gene (reference sequence). The V and J ends lost 5 bases and 0 bases respectively, with 9 bases between them. The CDR3 coding sequence is TGTGCCAGTAGTCGGGGGAAAAGCACAGATACGCAGTATTTT. Its translation: CASSRGKSTDTQYF.

The chain combines TRBV15 with TRBJ1-4; the D gene is possibly TRBD1 (5 bases). The CDR3 spans 16 residues. Deletions cut 3 bases from V and 12 bases from J, with 23 bases between. Per the germline V gene, CDR1 is LNHNV and CDR2 is YYDKDF (reference sequence). The CDR3 loop reads CATSRLSIGGAGELFF. The CDR3 DNA sequence: TGTGCCACCAGCAGGCTTTCGATTGGTGGGGCCGGGGAACTGTTTTTT.

The chain joins TRBV9 to TRBJ1-6; D gene ambiguous. CDR1 is SGDLS and CDR2 is YYNGEE in the germline V gene. V was pared by 0 bases and J by 8 bases, with 9 bases between. The CDR3 totals 14 residues. CDR3 residues: CASSVAGNDSPLHF. The CDR3 DNA sequence: TGTGCCAGCAGCGTAGCGGGAAATGATTCACCCCTCCACTTT.

This chain connects TRBV11-3 to TRBJ2-1, with a tentative D call TRBD2 (5 bases). Between the trimmed V and J ends, which lost 4 bases and 10 bases, there was a span of 8 bases. This CDR3 has 11 residues. CDR1 is SGHNT and CDR2 is YENEEA in the germline V gene. For the CDR3, the DNA is TGTGCCAGCAGCTCACTAGACGAGCAGTTCTTC. It translates to CASSSLDEQFF.

The rearrangement joins TRBV15 to TRBJ1-2; unclear D gene. CDR1 and CDR2 (germline): LNHNV, YYDKDF (reference sequence). Trimming cost V 5 bases and J 7 bases, with 23 bases left between them. CDR3 length: 16 amino acids. The CDR3 here is CATSSSGRLGSGGYTF. CDR3 DNA: TGTGCCACCAGCTCGAGCGGCAGGTTGGGATCTGGTGGCTACACCTTC. The whole variable domain, remainder taken from reference TRBV15 and TRBJ1-2, is DAMVIQNPRYQVTQFGKPVTLSCSQTLNHNVMYWYQQKSSQAPKLLFHYYDKDFNNEADTPDNFQSRRPNTSFCFLDIRSPGLGDTAMYLCATSSSGRLGSGGYTFGSGTRLTVV.

The chain is built from TRBV29-1 and TRBJ1-2; D is unclear. The V end was cut by 6 bases, the J end by 3 bases, with 14 bases between. There are 13 residues in the CDR3. Germline lookup yields CDR1 SQVTM and CDR2 ANQGSEA. CDR3 coding DNA: TGCAGCGTACTTCTGGTAGGACACTATGGCTACACCTTC. As protein: CSVLLVGHYGYTF.

The rearrangement uses TRBV7-2 and TRBJ2-5, with 9 nucleotides matching TRBD1. In germline, CDR1 is SGHTA, CDR2 FQGNSA. Germline trimming cut 4 bases from V and 7 bases from J; bases unmatched to any gene: 7. The CDR3 is 14 residues long. The CDR3 sequence: CASSYKGQGPTQYF. The CDR3, as DNA: TGTGCCAGCAGCTACAAAGGACAGGGGCCGACCCAGTACTTC.

This chain links TRBV4-1 with TRBJ1-1; D gene uncertain. Trimming cost V 1 base and J 4 bases, with 10 bases left between them. Germline CDR1 is MGHRA and CDR2 is YSYEKL. CDR3 length: 14 residues. The CDR3 loop reads CASSQVRGSTEAFF. The DNA for the CDR3 is TGCGCCAGCAGCCAAGTAAGAGGGTCCACTGAAGCTTTCTTT.